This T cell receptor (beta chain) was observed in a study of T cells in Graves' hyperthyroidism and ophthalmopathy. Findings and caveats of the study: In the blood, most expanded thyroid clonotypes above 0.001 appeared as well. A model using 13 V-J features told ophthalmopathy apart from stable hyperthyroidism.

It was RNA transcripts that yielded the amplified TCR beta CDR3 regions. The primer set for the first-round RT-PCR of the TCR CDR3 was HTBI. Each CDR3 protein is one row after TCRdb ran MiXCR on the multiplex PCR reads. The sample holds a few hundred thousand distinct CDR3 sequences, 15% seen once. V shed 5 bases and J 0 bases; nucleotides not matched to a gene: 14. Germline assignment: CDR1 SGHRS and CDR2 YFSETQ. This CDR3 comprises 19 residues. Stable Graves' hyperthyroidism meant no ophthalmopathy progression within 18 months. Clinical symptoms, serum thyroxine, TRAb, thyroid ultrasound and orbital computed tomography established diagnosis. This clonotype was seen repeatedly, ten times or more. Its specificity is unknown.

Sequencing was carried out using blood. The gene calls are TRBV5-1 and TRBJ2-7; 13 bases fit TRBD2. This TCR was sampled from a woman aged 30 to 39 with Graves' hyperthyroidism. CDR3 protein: CASRRQGGTSGTSSYEQYF. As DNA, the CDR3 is TGCGCCAGCAGACGGCAGGGCGGGACTAGCGGGACCAGCTCCTACGAGCAGTACTTC.